One and the same sample provided the 32 T cell receptor beta chains below, sequenced in a study of CD8+ T cells in alopecia areata. cDNA serving as the sequencing template came from extracted, reverse transcribed RNA. The assay was immunoSEQ multiplex PCR, and TCRdb's table has in-frame clones only and misses some. The sample has 180,000 or so clones; over 55% are singletons. The material sequenced was CD4+ T cells sorted from blood, taken at week 0. These receptors all stem from a human donor with alopecia areata.

Concerning this clone: The same CDR3 also results from other DNA sequences found in this sample. The chain carries TRBV29-1 and TRBJ1-5; no reliable D call. Germline assignment: CDR1 SQVTM and CDR2 ANQGSEA. The CDR3 extends over 13 amino acids. V lost 4 bases and J 4 bases, leaving 11 bases between the germline ends. CDR3 in amino acids: CSVGVGQNQPQHF. The CDR3 DNA sequence: TGCAGCGTTGGTGTGGGTCAGAATCAGCCCCAGCATTTT.

The chain links TRBV5-1 to TRBJ1-1; a weak D match, TRBD1 (5 bases). V was pared by 0 bases and J by 4 bases, with 16 bases between. Germline V gene data show CDR1 as SGHRS and CDR2 as YFSETQ. The CDR3 loop spans 16 amino acids. The CDR3: CASSLEFRRDGTEAFF. As DNA, the CDR3 is TGCGCCAGCAGCTTGGAGTTTCGCAGGGACGGCACTGAAGCTTTCTTT.

The V call is TRBV4-1, the J call TRBJ1-2, with a possible D match to TRBD1 (5 bases). CDR1 and CDR2 from the germline V gene are MGHRA and YSYEKL. The CDR3 loop spans 15 amino acids. V lost 1 base, J lost 8 bases, and 17 bases lay in between. The CDR3 nucleotides read TGCGCCAGCAGCCAAGGGGACCACTCTGCAAGGGGCTACACCTTC. Protein sequence: CASSQGDHSARGYTF.

This chain connects TRBV27 to TRBJ1-1, with 9 nucleotides matching TRBD1. The CDR3 has 17 amino acids. CDR1 MNHEY and CDR2 SMNVEV come from the germline V gene (reference sequence). V gave up 6 bases and J gave up 0 bases; unmatched junction bases: 11. CDR3 bases: TGTGCCAGCAGGACAACAGGGGGCGGAACTCTGAACACTGAAGCTTTCTTT. Protein: CASRTTGGGTLNTEAFF.

The chain recombines TRBV2 with TRBJ1-6; D is undetermined. This CDR3 has 11 residues. Germline values: CDR1 SNHLY, CDR2 FYNNEI. Trimming shortened V by 3 bases and J by 10 bases, and 4 bases separated the two germline ends. DNA for the CDR3: TGTGCCAGCAGTGATTGGTCACCCCTCCACTTT. Translating it yields CASSDWSPLHF. Variable domain in full (rest from reference TRBV2 and TRBJ1-6): EPEVTQTPSHQVTQMGQEVILRCVPISNHLYFYWYRQILGQKVEFLVSFYNNEISEKSEIFDDQFSVERPDGSNFTLKIRSTKLEDSAMYFCASSDWSPLHFGNGTRLTVT.

The genes are TRBV6-5 and TRBJ2-5, with D perhaps TRBD2 (6 bases). Looked up from germline, CDR1 is MNHEY and CDR2 is SVGAGI. V gave up 2 bases and J gave up 5 bases, with 9 bases separating them. The CDR3 has 13 residues. The CDR3 loop reads CASSYPGVETQYF. The CDR3 DNA follows: TGTGCCAGCAGTTACCCGGGGGTTGAGACCCAGTACTTC.

V gene TRBV23-1 combines with J gene TRBJ1-5; D may be TRBD1 (5 bases). TRBV23-1 is assigned to the ORF class and has an uncertain function. The V end was cut by 4 bases, the J end by 0 bases, with 13 bases between. The CDR3 extends over 16 amino acids. The CDR3 spells CASSRGRQYSNQPQHF. The CDR3 coding sequence is TGCGCCAGCAGTCGGGGCAGACAGTATAGCAATCAGCCCCAGCATTTT.

The genes are TRBV6-5 and TRBJ2-1; 9 bases fit TRBD2. Germline loops: CDR1 MNHEY, CDR2 SVGAGI. V lost 2 bases, J lost 7 bases, and 6 bases stayed unmatched. The CDR3 sequence is 15 residues long. CDR3 nucleotides: TGTGCCAGCAGTTACGGACTAGCGCGTGAAAATGAGCAGTTCTTC. It yields the protein CASSYGLARENEQFF.

This chain connects TRBV7-9 to TRBJ1-2; no clear D. In germline, CDR1 is SEHNR, CDR2 FQNEAQ (reference sequence). The CDR3 sequence is 12 residues long. V was shortened by 1 base and J by 5 bases, with 5 bases between the two germline ends. The CDR3 region has the DNA TGTGCCAGCAGCTTAGGGGTATATGGCTACACCTTC. Translating gives CASSLGVYGYTF.

V usage is TRBV27 and J usage is TRBJ1-1; D call uncertain. Trimming cost V 0 bases and J 4 bases, with 9 bases left between them. CDR1 and CDR2 from the germline V gene are MNHEY and SMNVEV (reference sequence). The CDR3 loop spans 14 amino acids. CDR3 sequence: CASSLSVGGTEAFF. Here the CDR3 DNA reads TGTGCCAGCAGTTTATCGGTCGGCGGCACTGAAGCTTTCTTT.

The chain is built from TRBV29-1 and TRBJ1-1, with 9 positions matching TRBD1. V lost 6 bases, J lost 10 bases, and 6 bases stayed unmatched. Per the germline V gene, CDR1 is SQVTM and CDR2 is ANQGSEA. This CDR3 is built from 11 residues. The DNA of the CDR3 is TGCAGCGTCGTACAGGGGGCTGGAGCTTTCTTT. Amino acid sequence: CSVVQGAGAFF. Full variable domain (remainder filled in from reference TRBV29-1 and TRBJ1-1): SAVISQKPSRDICQRGTSLTIQCQVDSQVTMMFWYRQQPGQSLTLIATANQGSEATYESGFVIDKFPISRPNLTFSTLTVSNMSPEDSSIYLCSVVQGAGAFFGQGTRLTVV.

This clone was observed a few times. The J gene is TRBJ2-3, the V gene TRBV12-5; D uncertain. V was cut by 2 bases and J by 3 bases, with 9 bases left in between. The V gene's germline CDR1 is LGHNT and CDR2 FRNRAP. The CDR3 has 14 amino acids. The chain's CDR3 is CASGLSRLTDTQYF. CDR3 nucleotide sequence: TGTGCTAGTGGTTTGAGTCGCCTAACAGATACGCAGTATTTT.

The sample holds a few counts of this clone. The genes are TRBV14 and TRBJ2-3; TRBD2 matches at 9 bases. CDR1 is SGHDN, CDR2 FVKESK, per germline. V was clipped by 4 bases and J by 2 bases; unmatched bases: 1. This CDR3 is built from 14 residues. Here the CDR3 DNA reads TGTGCCAGCAGCCTAGCGGGGGCCACAGATACGCAGTATTTT. Translated, it gives CASSLAGATDTQYF.

The chain has TRBV2 and TRBJ1-5; no clear D. The CDR3 covers 14 residues. The germline gives CDR1 SNHLY, CDR2 FYNNEI. V lost 3 bases and J lost 6, with 12 bases in between. CDR3 region: CASSDAVMSQPQHF. The CDR3 DNA is TGTGCCAGCAGTGATGCGGTTATGAGTCAGCCCCAGCATTTT.

The V call is TRBV5-6, the J call TRBJ2-2; no definite D call. Germline V gene data show CDR1 as SGHDT and CDR2 as YYEEEE. V gave up 0 bases and J gave up 5 bases, with 5 bases separating them. The CDR3 is made up of 13 amino acids. The CDR3 loop is CASSLGGTGELFF. The CDR3 DNA is TGTGCCAGCAGCTTGGGAGGAACCGGGGAGCTGTTTTTT.

This clone was observed once. The chain recombines TRBV7-9 with TRBJ2-5; TRBD1 matches 8 bases. The CDR3 has 14 amino acids. After removal of 0 bases from V and 4 bases from J, the junction contained 1 base not matched to a gene. Looked up from germline, CDR1 is SEHNR and CDR2 is FQNEAQ (reference sequence). The CDR3 nucleotides are TGTGCCAGCAGCTTAGCGACAGGGGTAGAGACCCAGTACTTC. Translation: CASSLATGVETQYF.

This sequence joins TRBV5-6 and TRBJ2-4; the match to TRBD1 covers 9 bases. The CDR3 contains 14 residues. The trim removed 4 bases at V and 4 bases at J, leaving 3 bases unmatched. CDR1 is SGHDT and CDR2 is YYEEEE in the germline V gene. CDR3 bases: TGTGCCAGCAGCGTACAGGGGGCTAAAAACATTCAGTACTTC. It is translated as CASSVQGAKNIQYF.

This sequence joins TRBV15 and TRBJ2-5; D not certain. The CDR3 is 13 residues long. In germline, CDR1 is LNHNV, CDR2 YYDKDF (reference sequence). V was trimmed by 2 bases and J by 2 bases, leaving 6 bases between them. This chain's CDR3 is CATSRRFQETQYF. DNA of the CDR3: TGTGCCACCAGCAGACGGTTTCAAGAGACCCAGTACTTC.

The chain couples TRBV7-9 to TRBJ2-3, with D unclear. Trimming left V 5 bases short and J 5 bases short, with 11 bases between. Looked up from germline, CDR1 is SEHNR and CDR2 is FQNEAQ (reference sequence). The CDR3 runs 13 residues. The CDR3 DNA reads TGTGCCAGCAGCCCGTTTCATGGAGATACGCAGTATTTT. As protein: CASSPFHGDTQYF.

This chain uses TRBV9 with TRBJ2-1; 9 nucleotides match TRBD2. The length of the CDR3 is 16 residues. The germline V gene encodes CDR1 SGDLS and CDR2 YYNGEE. Losses at the gene ends were 0 bases for V and 6 bases for J; bases not matched to a gene: 7. The CDR3 is CASSVGSAGGLNEQFF. The CDR3 bases are TGTGCCAGCAGCGTAGGATCAGCGGGGGGTCTCAATGAGCAGTTCTTC.

The chain is built from TRBV29-1 and TRBJ2-3; 11 bases line up with TRBD2. This CDR3 has 14 amino acids. J gave up 4 bases and V 4 bases, and 4 bases lay outside the gene matches. Germline values: CDR1 SQVTM, CDR2 ANQGSEA. The CDR3 is CSVGLAGGADTQYF. Here the CDR3 DNA reads TGCAGCGTTGGGCTAGCGGGGGGTGCAGATACGCAGTATTTT.

This rearrangement joins TRBV5-6 to TRBJ2-5; D remains unclear. This CDR3 has 13 residues. Trimming took 0 bases from V and 3 from J, leaving 6 bases between them. Germline CDR1 reads SGHDT; CDR2 reads YYEEEE. CDR3 region: CASSLGPEETQYF. The DNA of the CDR3 is TGTGCCAGCAGCTTGGGTCCGGAAGAGACCCAGTACTTC.

The chain carries TRBV7-2 and TRBJ2-2; D might be TRBD2 (5 bases). The CDR3 loop spans 15 amino acids. Trimming stripped 0 bases from V and 4 bases from J, with 9 bases between. Germline loops: CDR1 SGHTA, CDR2 FQGNSA. The CDR3: CASSLAPRGTGELFF. The CDR3 DNA is TGTGCCAGCAGCTTAGCCCCCCGGGGCACCGGGGAGCTGTTTTTT.

The V call is TRBV5-1, the J call TRBJ2-5; TRBD2 matches 8 bases. Per the germline V gene, CDR1 is SGHRS and CDR2 is YFSETQ. The CDR3 runs to 14 residues. V gave up 3 bases and J gave up 1 base; unmatched junction bases: 2. CDR3 DNA sequence: TGCGCCAGCAGCTCGGGGACTAGCCAAGAGACCCAGTACTTC. This encodes CASSSGTSQETQYF.

This sequence joins TRBV5-1 and TRBJ2-1, with D perhaps matching TRBD1 (5 bases). The ends were cut back, 0 bases at V and 7 bases at J, with 17 bases in the middle. The CDR3 has 16 amino acids. Germline V gene lookup returns CDR1 SGHRS and CDR2 YFSETQ. The CDR3 region is CASSLGQQAPVNEQFF. CDR3 coding DNA: TGCGCCAGCAGCTTGGGACAGCAGGCCCCAGTGAATGAGCAGTTCTTC.

This chain links TRBV7-9 with TRBJ2-7; TRBD1 matches at 8 bases. Germline V lookup: CDR1 SEHNR, CDR2 FQNEAQ (reference sequence). With V trimmed by 4 bases and J by 2 bases, 4 bases remained unmatched. The CDR3 totals 14 residues. The CDR3 is CASSSGQGAYEQYF. CDR3 nucleotides: TGTGCCAGCAGCTCCGGACAGGGCGCCTACGAGCAGTACTTC. Based on the CDR3 plus reference TRBV7-9 and TRBJ2-7, the full variable domain is DTGVSQNPRHKITKRGQNVTFRCDPISEHNRLYWYRQTLGQGPEFLTYFQNEAQLEKSRLLSDRFSAERPKGSFSTLEIQRTEQGDSAMYLCASSSGQGAYEQYFGPGTRLTVT.

The CDR3 spells CASRPGGHDYNEQFF. As DNA, the CDR3 is TGTGCCAGCAGGCCGGGGGGCCACGACTACAATGAGCAGTTCTTC. This chain joins TRBV9 and TRBJ2-1; a possible D gene is TRBD2 (7 bases). Looked up from germline, CDR1 is SGDLS and CDR2 is YYNGEE. The CDR3 contains 15 residues. V lost 5 bases to trimming and J lost 3 bases, with 15 bases between them. The variable domain in full, with the rest retrieved from reference TRBV9 and TRBJ2-1, is DSGVTQTPKHLITATGQRVTLRCSPRSGDLSVYWYQQSLDQGLQFLIQYYNGEERAKGNILERFSAQQFPDLHSELNLSSLELGDSALYFCASRPGGHDYNEQFFGPGTRLTVL.

The chain employs TRBV25-1 and TRBJ2-1; 9 nucleotides match TRBD1. This CDR3 contains 14 residues. The V segment lost 4 bases and the J segment 7 bases; nucleotides outside the gene matches: 5. From germline, CDR1 is MGHDK and CDR2 SYGVNS. The CDR3: CASSGTGVGNEQFF. The CDR3 bases are TGTGCCAGCAGTGGGACAGGGGTAGGGAATGAGCAGTTCTTC.

In this sample, this clone turned up a few times. This rearrangement joins TRBV6-6 to TRBJ1-5; TRBD1 is a possible D gene (6 bases). The length of the CDR3 is 12 residues. V was trimmed by 6 bases and J by 12 bases, leaving 15 bases between them. Germline CDR1 MNHNY, CDR2 SVGAGI (reference sequence). CDR3 in amino acids: CASSPSQGFQHF. CDR3 sequence (DNA): TGTGCCAGCAGCCCCAGCCAGGGGTTCCAGCATTTT.

CDR3 coding DNA: TGTGCCAGCCACCGGCAGGACGGCTACGAGCAGTACTTC. Protein: CASHRQDGYEQYF. The chain links TRBV6-5 to TRBJ2-7; D is ambiguous. The CDR3 runs to 13 residues. Germline V lookup: CDR1 MNHEY, CDR2 SVGAGI. V lost 8 bases and J lost 3, with 14 bases in between.

This chain links TRBV9 with TRBJ1-1; the D gene is possibly TRBD1 (6 bases). The CDR3 runs 14 residues. Germline lookup yields CDR1 SGDLS and CDR2 YYNGEE. V lost 3 bases and J lost 4, with 13 bases in between. In DNA, the CDR3 is TGTGCCAGCAGCGGCCAAGGGGGTACCACTGAAGCTTTCTTT. It codes for CASSGQGGTTEAFF.

The chain links TRBV29-1 to TRBJ1-1; maybe TRBD1 (5 bases). Germline CDR1 and CDR2: SQVTM and ANQGSEA. The CDR3 runs to 15 residues. V was cut by 6 bases and J by 4 bases, with 21 bases left in between. CDR3 nucleotides: TGCAGCGTGTATGGAGGAAGGGACGATGGCACTGAAGCTTTCTTT. Protein sequence: CSVYGGRDDGTEAFF.